These 25 T cell receptor beta chains came from one sample sequenced in a study of monozygotic twins with inflammatory bowel disease. TCRdb reprocessed the 5' RACE reads and stores each CDR3 protein as one record, lacking DNA. The sample has tens of thousands of distinct CDR3 sequences. Sequenced sample: blood. The receptors were gathered from a human donor with ulcerative colitis or Crohn's disease, or a healthy co-twin of an affected twin (not recorded which).

J is TRBJ1-2 and V is TRBV5-4; TCRdb proposes TRBD1, but this gene call is untestable without DNA. Germline CDR1 is SGHNT and CDR2 is YYREEE (reference sequence). The CDR3 loop spans 16 amino acids. The CDR3 here is CASSTPGTGTNYGYTF.

The V call is TRBV20-1, the J call TRBJ1-5; checking the TCRdb D call of TRBD1 is not possible without DNA. The CDR3 has 15 amino acids. From germline, CDR1 is DFQATT and CDR2 SNEGSKA (reference sequence). CDR3 sequence: CSAIKTGVFNQPQHF.

V and J are TRBV2 and TRBJ2-1; there is no DNA to check the TCRdb D call of TRBD2. The CDR3 has 15 amino acids. Germline values: CDR1 SNHLY, CDR2 FYNNEI. CDR3 protein: CASSDGTSGVDEQFF. Complete variable domain (other parts from reference TRBV2 and TRBJ2-1): EPEVTQTPSHQVTQMGQEVILRCVPISNHLYFYWYRQILGQKVEFLVSFYNNEISEKSEIFDDQFSVERPDGSNFTLKIRSTKLEDSAMYFCASSDGTSGVDEQFFGPGTRLTVL.

The rearrangement joins TRBV21-1 to TRBJ1-5. TRBV21-1 is deemed a pseudogene. This CDR3 has 16 residues. The chain's CDR3 is CASRDTPDTPNQPQHF.

V is TRBV12-3 or TRBV12-4 and J is TRBJ1-4; TCRdb's D call, TRBD1, is unchecked because there is no DNA. The CDR3 spans 15 residues. Here the CDR3 reads CASSLSGTPGAKLFF.

The V gene is TRBV27, the J gene TRBJ2-4; the D call from TCRdb, TRBD2, cannot be confirmed without DNA. The V gene's germline CDR1 is MNHEY and CDR2 SMNVEV (reference sequence). The CDR3 consists of 13 residues. The CDR3 loop reads CASSFSGRSIQYF.

The V and J genes are TRBV7-9 and TRBJ2-5; TCRdb gives TRBD1 as the D gene, but with no DNA this cannot be confirmed. Germline CDR1 and CDR2: SEHNR and FQNEAQ (reference sequence). The CDR3 extends over 14 amino acids. The CDR3 spells CASSFGLGQETQYF. Variable domain in full (rest from reference TRBV7-9 and TRBJ2-5): DTGVSQNPRHKITKRGQNVTFRCDPISEHNRLYWYRQTLGQGPEFLTYFQNEAQLEKSRLLSDRFSAERPKGSFSTLEIQRTEQGDSAMYLCASSFGLGQETQYFGPGTRLLVL.

The genes are TRBV12-3 or TRBV12-4 and TRBJ2-7. This CDR3 contains 13 residues. The CDR3 sequence: CASSLGALGEQYF.

The V call is TRBV10-3, the J call TRBJ1-6. This CDR3 has 18 residues. Germline V gene lookup returns CDR1 ENHRY and CDR2 SYGVKD. CDR3 amino acids: CAISDSGNTSSYNSPLHF.

The chain carries TRBV20-1 and TRBJ2-1; checking the TCRdb D call of TRBD2 is not possible without DNA. Germline CDR1 and CDR2: DFQATT and SNEGSKA (reference sequence). This CDR3 contains 14 residues. CDR3 loop: CSGSPSGGADEQFF.

The CDR3 sequence: CASSQASGISSYNEQFF. The V and J genes are TRBV3-1 and TRBJ2-1; without DNA, the TCRdb call of TRBD2 cannot be checked. The germline gives CDR1 LGHDT, CDR2 YNNKEL (reference sequence). The CDR3 is 17 amino acids.

The V call is TRBV20-1, the J call TRBJ1-5; with no DNA, the TCRdb D assignment of TRBD1 cannot be verified. Germline CDR1 reads DFQATT; CDR2 reads SNEGSKA (reference sequence). The CDR3 is made up of 15 amino acids. CDR3 amino acids: CSARDRGGGNQPQHF.

The rearrangement links TRBV11-2 to TRBJ2-2; the TRBD1 assignment by TCRdb is unverifiable without DNA. This CDR3 is built from 14 residues. Germline values: CDR1 SGHAT, CDR2 FQNNGV. The CDR3 sequence: CASSLERGNGELFF.

The chain has TRBV20-1 and TRBJ1-4. The germline V gene has CDR1 DFQATT and CDR2 SNEGSKA (reference sequence). CDR3 length: 14 residues. CDR3 loop: CSARVRPGGEKLFF.

The V and J genes are TRBV20-1 and TRBJ1-2. The CDR3 spans 12 residues. Per the germline V gene, CDR1 is DFQATT and CDR2 is SNEGSKA (reference sequence). The CDR3 loop reads CSASQGGGGYTF.

The chain recombines TRBV29-1 with TRBJ2-1. This CDR3 is 13 amino acids long. Per the germline V gene, CDR1 is SQVTM and CDR2 is ANQGSEA. CDR3 sequence reads: CSVDRSSYNEQFF.

This chain links TRBV20-1 with TRBJ2-3; the D call from TCRdb, TRBD1, cannot be confirmed without DNA. The germline CDR1 and CDR2 sequences are DFQATT and SNEGSKA (reference sequence). The CDR3 length is 17 residues. CDR3 sequence: CSASIAAPGQHTDTQYF.

The chain has TRBV7-6 and TRBJ1-2; TCRdb's D gene call, TRBD1, goes unchecked for lack of DNA. CDR1 and CDR2 from the germline V gene are SGHVS and FNYEAQ. This CDR3 contains 14 residues. CDR3 region: CASSLRVTGIGYTF.

The J gene is TRBJ1-2, the V gene TRBV6-5; TCRdb names TRBD1, which stays unverified in the absence of DNA. CDR1 is MNHEY and CDR2 is SVGAGI in the germline V gene. This CDR3 is built from 13 residues. CDR3 sequence: CASRGGGRLGYTF.

CDR3 loop: CASSPARLAGSTDTQYF. The chain recombines TRBV3-1 with TRBJ2-3; TCRdb's D call of TRBD2 is untestable without DNA. Germline CDR1 is LGHDT and CDR2 is YNNKEL (reference sequence). CDR3 length equals 17 residues.

The chain uses TRBV7-2 and TRBJ1-2; the D call of TRBD1 rests on TCRdb alone, since no DNA is present to check it. This CDR3 comprises 15 residues. CDR1 SGHTA and CDR2 FQGNSA come from the germline V gene. The CDR3: CASSTRDRWNYGYTF.

This chain joins TRBV5-5 and TRBJ1-1. The CDR3 sequence is 14 residues long. Looked up from germline, CDR1 is SGHKS and CDR2 is YYEKEE (reference sequence). The CDR3 protein is CASSLERQNTEAFF.

V usage is TRBV3-1 and J usage is TRBJ2-3; lacking DNA, the TRBD2 call made by TCRdb goes unchecked. The V gene's germline CDR1 is LGHDT and CDR2 YNNKEL (reference sequence). The CDR3 runs to 16 residues. The CDR3 is CASSQDASGRTDTQYF.

The rearrangement joins TRBV12-3 or TRBV12-4 to TRBJ1-2; TCRdb's D call of TRBD1 is untestable without DNA. The CDR3 contains 15 residues. CDR3 in amino acids: CASSSSSGDTHGYTF.

The V and J genes are TRBV20-1 and TRBJ1-2; the D call from TCRdb, TRBD1, cannot be confirmed without DNA. Germline V gene data show CDR1 as DFQATT and CDR2 as SNEGSKA (reference sequence). The CDR3 is made up of 14 amino acids. Here the CDR3 reads CSARTGQGSYGYTF.